This is a list of T cell receptor beta chains from one sample in a study of graft-versus-host responses after intestinal transplantation. Here immunoSEQ multiplex PCR was the method, and the copy in TCRdb shows in-frame clones only, minus some. Among about 31,000 clones listed, approximately 80% were seen once. What these receptors recognize is not known. This specimen was unstimulated CD8+ T cells sorted from spleen or lymph node cells, taken before intestinal transplant. The receptor source for this set is a human donor who received an intestinal transplant. Each CDR3 is given with its conserved first and last residue. D genes are given only for firm matches. Size is stated for part of the rows, as once, few or many counts, or as a class when the clone is expanded.

d_call | j_call | v_call | clone_size | cdr3_nt | cdr3_aa
TRBD1 | TRBJ2-1 | TRBV6-4 | few | TGTGCCAGCAGTGAAGGGACAGAGGGCAAGGAGCAGTTCTTC | CASSEGTEGKEQFF
NA | TRBJ2-7 | TRBV19 | NA | TGTGCCAGTAGTATAGCGGGGACATCCTACGAGCAGTACTTC | CASSIAGTSYEQYF
TRBD2 | TRBJ2-1 | TRBV4-1 | NA | TGCGCCAGCAGCCCTGGCGGGGGATACAATGAGCAGTTCTTC | CASSPGGGYNEQFF
TRBD1 | TRBJ2-6 | TRBV18 | NA | TGTGCCAGCTCACCACCGAGGACAGGGGGCTCTGGGGCCAACGTCCTGACTTTC | CASSPPRTGGSGANVLTF
TRBD2 | TRBJ2-5 | TRBV13 | NA | TGTGCCAGCAGCCAGGAACGTGGGACTAGCGGGGGGGTTACGGAGACCCAGTACTTC | CASSQERGTSGGVTETQYF
NA | TRBJ2-2 | TRBV13 | NA | TGTGCCAGCAGCTTAGGCCGTTCCCCCGGGGAGCTGTTTTTT | CASSLGRSPGELFF
TRBD2 | TRBJ2-7 | TRBV28 | NA | TGTGCCACCACCTGGACTAGCGGGACCTACGAGCAGTACTTC | CATTWTSGTYEQYF
NA | TRBJ2-7 | TRBV5-1 | NA | TGCGCCAGCAGCTTGGCCGAGGCACCTTACGAGCAGTACTTC | CASSLAEAPYEQYF
NA | TRBJ2-7 | TRBV20-1 | few | TGCAGTGCTTGGTGGGGGGACGAGCAGTACTTC | CSAWWGDEQYF
TRBD2 | TRBJ2-3 | TRBV28 | NA | TGTGCCAGCAGTTTAAGGACTAGCGGGGGGAATACAGATACGCAGTATTTT | CASSLRTSGGNTDTQYF
TRBD1 | TRBJ1-6 | TRBV6-7 | NA | TGTGCCAGCAGTTACAGTCGACAGGGGGCCAATTCACCCCTCCACTTT | CASSYSRQGANSPLHF
NA | TRBJ2-7 | TRBV28 | NA | TGTGCCAGCAGTTTAGTTGGGGCGGACGAGCAGTACTTC | CASSLVGADEQYF
TRBD2 | TRBJ2-2 | TRBV7-8 | NA | TGTGCCAGCAGGCCTCTAGCGGGAGGTCCAGCCGGGGGGGAGCTGTTTTTT | CASRPLAGGPAGGELFF
NA | TRBJ2-1 | TRBV7-9 | NA | TGTGCCAGCAGCTTGGCGGCCTACTACAATGAGCAGTTCTTC | CASSLAAYYNEQFF
NA | TRBJ2-1 | TRBV27 | NA | TGTGCCAGCACTCGCGGCTCGGGGAGGGAGCAGTTCTTC | CASTRGSGREQFF
TRBD1 | TRBJ2-3 | TRBV27 | NA | TGTGCCAGCAGTTCCGGGACAGGGATATCAACAGATACGCAGTATTTT | CASSSGTGISTDTQYF
NA | TRBJ2-7 | TRBV10-3 | NA | TGTGCCAGCTATTCCCCCGGGGGGCGCACCTACGAGCAGTACTTC | CASYSPGGRTYEQYF
NA | TRBJ2-5 | TRBV2 | NA | TGTGCCAGCAGTGAAAGGCCTAAGGGACTTTGGGAGACCCAGTACTTC | CASSERPKGLWETQYF
TRBD2 | TRBJ2-1 | TRBV29-1 | NA | TGCAGCGTTGAGGGGACTAGCGGAGTCCCCAATGAGCAGTTCTTC | CSVEGTSGVPNEQFF
NA | TRBJ2-3 | TRBV25-1 | NA | TGTGCCAGCAGTGTGGGACTGAGCACAGATACGCAGTATTTT | CASSVGLSTDTQYF
NA | TRBJ2-3 | TRBV30 | NA | TGTGCCTGCCCCATAGAAGGAGGGGGGGAATACACAGATACGCAGTATTTT | CACPIEGGGEYTDTQYF
NA | TRBJ1-6 | TRBV6-4 | many | TGTGCCAGCAGTGACTCGGGGCACCATAATTCACCCCTCCACTTT | CASSDSGHHNSPLHF
TRBD1 | TRBJ2-2 | TRBV7-9 | NA | TGTGCCAGCAGCCCCAAGGGGGCAGGGACCGGGGAGCTGTTTTTT | CASSPKGAGTGELFF
NA | TRBJ2-1 | TRBV4-2 | once | TGTGCCAGCAGCCAAGTTATAGATGAGCAGTTCTTC | CASSQVIDEQFF
NA | TRBJ1-2 | TRBV7-9 | NA | TGTGCCAGCAGGCCTGGGGGGGACTATGGCTACACCTTC | CASRPGGDYGYTF